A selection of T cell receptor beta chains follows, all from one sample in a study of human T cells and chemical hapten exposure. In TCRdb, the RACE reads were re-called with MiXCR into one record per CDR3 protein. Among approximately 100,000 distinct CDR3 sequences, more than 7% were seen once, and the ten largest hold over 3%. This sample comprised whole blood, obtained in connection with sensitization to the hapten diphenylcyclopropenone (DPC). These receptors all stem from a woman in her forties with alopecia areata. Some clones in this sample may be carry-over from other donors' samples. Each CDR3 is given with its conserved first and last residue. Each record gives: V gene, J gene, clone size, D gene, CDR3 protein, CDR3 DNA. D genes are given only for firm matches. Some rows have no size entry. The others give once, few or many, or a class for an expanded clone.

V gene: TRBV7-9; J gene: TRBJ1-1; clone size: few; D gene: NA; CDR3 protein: CASSFEENTEAFF; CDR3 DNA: TGTGCCAGCAGCTTTGAAGAGAACACTGAAGCTTTCTTT
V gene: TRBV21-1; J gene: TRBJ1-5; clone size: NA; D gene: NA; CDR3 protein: CASSKGEGNSNQPQHF; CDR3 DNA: TGTGCCAGCAGCAAAGGGGAAGGAAATAGCAATCAGCCCCAGCATTTT
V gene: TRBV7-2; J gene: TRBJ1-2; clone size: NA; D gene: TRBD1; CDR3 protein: CASSLFAQGDYGYTF; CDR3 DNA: TGTGCCAGCAGCTTATTCGCGCAGGGGGACTATGGCTACACCTTC
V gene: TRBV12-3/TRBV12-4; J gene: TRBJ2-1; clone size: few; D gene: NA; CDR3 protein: CASSGDLSSYNEQFF; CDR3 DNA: TGTGCCAGCAGCGGGGATCTAAGCTCCTACAATGAGCAGTTCTTC
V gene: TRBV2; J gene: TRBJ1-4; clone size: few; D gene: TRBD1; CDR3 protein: CASIGAGTANEKLFF; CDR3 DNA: TGTGCCAGCATCGGAGCCGGGACAGCTAATGAAAAACTGTTTTTT
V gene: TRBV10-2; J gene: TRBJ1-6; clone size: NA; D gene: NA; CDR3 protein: CASSETGPSPLHF; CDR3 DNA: TGCGCCAGCAGTGAGACAGGACCTTCACCCCTCCACTTT
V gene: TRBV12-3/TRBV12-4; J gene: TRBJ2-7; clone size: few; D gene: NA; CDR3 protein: CASSLAGGLEQYF; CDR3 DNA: TGTGCCAGCAGTTTAGCGGGGGGTCTGGAGCAGTACTTC
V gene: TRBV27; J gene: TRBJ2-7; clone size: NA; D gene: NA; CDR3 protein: CASSLQGGEQYF; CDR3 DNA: TGTGCCAGCAGTTTACAGGGGGGCGAGCAGTACTTC
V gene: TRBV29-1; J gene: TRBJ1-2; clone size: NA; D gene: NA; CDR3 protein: CSVESGGGGYTF; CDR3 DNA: TGCAGCGTTGAGTCCGGGGGTGGTGGCTACACCTTC
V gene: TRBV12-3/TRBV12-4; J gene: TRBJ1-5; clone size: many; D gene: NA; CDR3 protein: CASSPQAFNQPQHF; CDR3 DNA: TGTGCCAGCAGTCCCCAGGCATTCAATCAGCCCCAGCATTTT
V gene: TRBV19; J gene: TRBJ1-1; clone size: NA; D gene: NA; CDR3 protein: CASSKRTVMNTEAFF; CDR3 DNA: TGTGCCAGTAGTAAGCGGACAGTCATGAACACTGAAGCTTTCTTT
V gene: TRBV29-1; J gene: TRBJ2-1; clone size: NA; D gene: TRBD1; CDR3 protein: CSVEGTGYMDEQFF; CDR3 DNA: TGCAGCGTTGAAGGGACAGGGTACATGGATGAGCAGTTCTTC
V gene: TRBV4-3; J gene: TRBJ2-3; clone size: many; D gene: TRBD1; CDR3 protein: CASSQAPGTGPDTQYF; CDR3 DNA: TGCGCCAGCAGCCAAGCTCCCGGGACAGGGCCAGATACGCAGTATTTT
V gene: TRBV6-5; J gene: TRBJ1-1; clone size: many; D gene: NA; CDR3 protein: CASSYSYGSQPTEAFF; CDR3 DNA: TGTGCCAGCAGTTACTCGTACGGGTCCCAACCCACTGAAGCTTTCTTT
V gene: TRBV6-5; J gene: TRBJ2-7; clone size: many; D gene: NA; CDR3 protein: CASSKDSVSYEQYF; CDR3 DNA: TGTGCCAGCAGTAAAGACAGCGTCTCCTACGAGCAGTACTTC